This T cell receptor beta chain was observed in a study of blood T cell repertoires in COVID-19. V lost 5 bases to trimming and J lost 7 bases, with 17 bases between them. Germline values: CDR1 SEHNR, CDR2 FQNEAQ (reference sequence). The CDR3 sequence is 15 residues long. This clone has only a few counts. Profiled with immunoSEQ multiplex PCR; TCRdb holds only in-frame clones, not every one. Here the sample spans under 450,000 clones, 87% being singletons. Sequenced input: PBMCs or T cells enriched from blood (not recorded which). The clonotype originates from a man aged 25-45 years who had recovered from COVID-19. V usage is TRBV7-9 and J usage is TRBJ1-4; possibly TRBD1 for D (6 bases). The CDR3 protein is CASSIGGPRGEKLFF. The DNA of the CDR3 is TGTGCCAGCAGCATAGGGGGGCCCCGCGGTGAAAAACTGTTTTTT.